These T cell receptor beta chains were read from a single sample in a study of blood T cells in healthy people across ages. TCRdb re-called the 5' RACE reads with MiXCR, one entry per CDR3 protein. In the table there are roughly 1.7 million distinct CDR3 sequences, 34% of which are singletons. Sequencing was carried out using blood. These receptors were taken from a woman in her 30s in good health. Each CDR3 is given with its conserved first and last residue. Each record gives: D gene, V gene, clone size, J gene, CDR3 protein, CDR3 DNA. A D gene is named only where the DNA matches it firmly. Where a row states a size, it is once, few, many or the class of an expanded clone; other rows omit it.

>-|TRBV3-1|-|TRBJ2-1
CASSQTRSLYNEQFF
TGTGCCAGCAGCCAGACGCGAAGCTTATACAATGAGCAGTTCTTC
>-|TRBV20-1|-|TRBJ2-7
CSQSQGMAYEQYF
TGCAGCCAATCACAGGGTATGGCCTACGAGCAGTACTTC
>-|TRBV28|-|TRBJ1-1
CASSPPGAGEAFF
TGTGCCAGCAGTCCCCCGGGGGCAGGCGAAGCTTTCTTT
>-|TRBV10-3|few|TRBJ2-7
CAICSGHSYEQYF
TGTGCCATCTGCAGCGGACACTCCTACGAGCAGTACTTC
>TRBD2|TRBV6-2/TRBV6-3|few|TRBJ2-5
CASRGGGQETQYF
TGTGCCAGCAGAGGCGGGGGGCAAGAGACCCAGTACTTC
>-|TRBV6-6|few|TRBJ1-5
CARERKGQPQHF
TGTGCCAGGGAGAGGAAAGGGCAGCCCCAGCATTTT
>-|TRBV28|-|TRBJ1-1
CASSPQGGIDTEAFF
TGTGCCAGCAGCCCTCAGGGAGGGATAGACACTGAAGCTTTCTTT
>-|TRBV4-1|many|TRBJ2-3
CASSQGVRDTQYF
TGCGCCAGCAGCCAAGGCGTAAGGGATACGCAGTATTTT
>-|TRBV28|-|TRBJ2-7
CASSSPGQGSAGEYEQYF
TGTGCCAGCAGTTCCCCGGGACAGGGATCAGCGGGAGAGTACGAGCAGTACTTC
>TRBD2|TRBV20-1|-|TRBJ2-5
CSAIRGGYQETQYF
TGCAGTGCTATCCGGGGGGGGTACCAAGAGACCCAGTACTTC
>-|TRBV12-3/TRBV12-4|few|TRBJ2-7
CASSLSKEQYF
TGTGCCAGCAGTTTGAGTAAGGAGCAGTACTTC
>TRBD1|TRBV6-6|-|TRBJ1-2
CASSRTGGADYGYTF
TGTGCCAGCAGTAGGACAGGGGGAGCGGACTATGGCTACACCTTC
>TRBD1|TRBV7-9|-|TRBJ1-2
CASTRGQGGYGYTF
TGTGCCAGCACCCGAGGGCAGGGGGGCTATGGCTACACCTTC
>TRBD1|TRBV20-1|few|TRBJ2-4
CSASLQGAYQNIQYF
TGCAGTGCTAGTTTGCAGGGGGCCTATCAAAACATTCAGTACTTC
>TRBD2|TRBV4-1|-|TRBJ2-1
CASSRLNSGGYNEQFF
TGCGCCAGCAGCCGACTTAATAGCGGGGGCTACAATGAGCAGTTCTTC
>-|TRBV9|-|TRBJ1-1
CASSVDGGGSGNTEAFF
TGTGCCAGCAGCGTAGACGGAGGGGGGAGCGGGAACACTGAAGCTTTCTTT
>-|TRBV13|many|TRBJ2-5
CASSTGQSPETQYF
TGTGCCAGCAGCACCGGACAGTCCCCGGAGACCCAGTACTTC
>TRBD2|TRBV28|-|TRBJ2-1
CASSPLLADLGNEQFF
TGTGCCAGCAGTCCCCTACTAGCGGACCTTGGGAATGAGCAGTTCTTC
>TRBD1|TRBV6-1|few|TRBJ1-2
CASSEKGANYGYTF
TGTGCCAGCAGTGAAAAGGGGGCGAACTATGGCTACACCTTC
>-|TRBV6-1|once|TRBJ2-5
CASRDRRDQETQYF
TGTGCCAGCAGGGACCGGAGAGACCAAGAGACCCAGTACTTC
>TRBD2|TRBV5-1|many|TRBJ2-3
CASSPGTSGADTQYF
TGCGCCAGCAGCCCGGGGACTAGCGGGGCAGATACGCAGTATTTT
>-|TRBV7-9|-|TRBJ1-1
CASSSPDGGRAFF
TGTGCCAGCAGCTCACCCGACGGGGGGCGGGCTTTCTTT
>TRBD2|TRBV9|few|TRBJ2-7
CASSHSSGTSGVRLGEQYF
TGTGCCAGCAGCCATTCATCTGGGACTAGCGGGGTAAGGCTTGGCGAGCAGTACTTC
>TRBD1|TRBV10-3|-|TRBJ1-2
CAISEAPGQGGYGYTF
TGTGCCATCAGTGAGGCACCGGGACAGGGGGGCTATGGCTACACCTTC
>TRBD2|TRBV20-1|-|TRBJ2-7
CSARTSGSFEQYF
TGCAGTGCTAGGACTAGCGGGAGCTTCGAGCAGTACTTC
>TRBD1|TRBV20-1|-|TRBJ2-7
CSARGTGEGKEQYF
TGCAGTGCTAGGGGGACAGGGGAAGGGAAAGAGCAGTACTTC
>-|TRBV5-1|few|TRBJ2-6
CASSLRSGSGRSGANVLTF
TGCGCCAGCAGCTTGAGATCGGGGAGTGGAAGGTCTGGGGCCAACGTCCTGACTTTC
>-|TRBV28|-|TRBJ2-7
CASRLGTPSYEQYF
TGTGCCAGCAGGTTGGGGACACCCTCCTACGAGCAGTACTTC
>-|TRBV7-9|-|TRBJ2-1
CASSPLKDEQFF
TGTGCCAGCAGCCCTTTAAAGGATGAGCAGTTCTTC
>-|TRBV6-1|few|TRBJ2-7
CASSEAGQGGSEQYF
TGTGCCAGCAGTGAAGCGGGGCAGGGGGGAAGCGAGCAGTACTTC
>-|TRBV29-1|-|TRBJ1-2
CSVDRMRDYGYTF
TGCAGCGTTGACAGAATGCGGGACTATGGCTACACCTTC
>-|TRBV3-1|-|TRBJ1-5
CASSQGDGRRNQPQHF
TGTGCCAGCAGCCAAGGGGACGGCCGTCGCAATCAGCCCCAGCATTTT
>TRBD1|TRBV4-1|-|TRBJ1-1
CASSQVGTGGGTEAFF
TGCGCCAGCAGCCAAGTGGGTACAGGGGGAGGTACTGAAGCTTTCTTT
>TRBD1|TRBV6-1|-|TRBJ2-2
CASRRQGAGSGTGELFF
TGTGCCAGCAGAAGACAGGGGGCGGGTAGCGGGACCGGGGAGCTGTTTTTT
>-|TRBV6-4|-|TRBJ2-2
CAGSDSGARNTGELFF
TGTGCCGGCAGTGACTCAGGGGCCCGGAACACCGGGGAGCTGTTTTTT
>-|TRBV6-6|-|TRBJ2-3
CASSYGTGLATDTQYF
TGTGCCAGCAGTTACGGGACGGGGCTCGCCACAGATACGCAGTATTTT
>-|TRBV10-3|-|TRBJ2-5
CAISVGPQETQYF
TGTGCCATCAGTGTGGGCCCGCAAGAGACCCAGTACTTC
>-|TRBV5-5|many|TRBJ2-1
CASSLQPDVVHEQFF
TGTGCCAGCAGCTTGCAGCCTGATGTGGTCCATGAGCAGTTCTTC
>TRBD1|TRBV7-9|-|TRBJ1-2
CASSLAPQGGYGYTF
TGTGCCAGCAGCTTAGCTCCACAGGGGGGCTATGGCTACACCTTC